This TCR beta chain derives from a study of blood T cell repertoires in COVID-19. Study-wide context: Whether acute or convalescent, the COVID-19 samples came from the United States, Italy and Spain. The analysed material was cDNA or gDNA that came from T cells, B-cell-depleted T cells, or PBMCs.

In the original workflow: Reference gene primer amplification gave estimated nucleated cell counts. Profiling relied on immunoSEQ multiplex PCR, and the TCRdb table lists in-frame clones only, not all of them. V and J calls and clone size are copied from that table; D and trimming were computed from the DNA. The sample records 150,000 to 200,000 clones, around four fifths being singletons. The CDR3 is made up of 15 amino acids. The V end was cut by 6 bases, the J end by 5 bases, with 19 bases between. CDR1 is ENHRY, CDR2 SYGVKD, per germline. This clone showed up just a few times. The sequence came from a human donor in a cohort sampled during active COVID-19. Input material: peripheral blood. This chain connects TRBV10-3 to TRBJ1-1; no firm D call. Here the CDR3 reads CAIRPSVVAGTEAFF. Here the CDR3 DNA reads TGTGCCATCAGGCCTTCTGTGGTCGCGGGGACTGAAGCTTTCTTT.